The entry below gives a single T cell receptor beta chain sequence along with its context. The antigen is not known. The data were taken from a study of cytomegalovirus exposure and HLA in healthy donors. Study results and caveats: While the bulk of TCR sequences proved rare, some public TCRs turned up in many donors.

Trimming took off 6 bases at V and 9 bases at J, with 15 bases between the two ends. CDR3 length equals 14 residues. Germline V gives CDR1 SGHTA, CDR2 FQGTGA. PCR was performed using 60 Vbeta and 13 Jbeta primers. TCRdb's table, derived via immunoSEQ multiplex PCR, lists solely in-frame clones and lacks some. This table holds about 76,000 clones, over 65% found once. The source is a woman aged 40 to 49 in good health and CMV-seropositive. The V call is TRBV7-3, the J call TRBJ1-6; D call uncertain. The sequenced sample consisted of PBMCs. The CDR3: CASRLQRSASPLHF. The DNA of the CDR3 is TGTGCCAGCAGGCTACAGAGATCTGCTTCACCCCTCCACTTT.